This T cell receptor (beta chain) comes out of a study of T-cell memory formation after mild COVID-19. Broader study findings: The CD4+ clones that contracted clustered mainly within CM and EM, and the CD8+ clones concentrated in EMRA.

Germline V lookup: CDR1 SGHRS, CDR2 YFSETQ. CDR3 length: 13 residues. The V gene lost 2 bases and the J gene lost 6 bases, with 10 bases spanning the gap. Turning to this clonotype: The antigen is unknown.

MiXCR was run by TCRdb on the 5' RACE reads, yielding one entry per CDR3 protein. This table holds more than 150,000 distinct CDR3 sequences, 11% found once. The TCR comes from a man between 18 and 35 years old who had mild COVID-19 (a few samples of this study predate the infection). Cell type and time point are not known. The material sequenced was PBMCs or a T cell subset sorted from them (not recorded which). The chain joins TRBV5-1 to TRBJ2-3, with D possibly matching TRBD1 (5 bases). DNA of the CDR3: TGCGCCAGCAGCTTAGGGGTGGAGGATACGCAGTATTTT. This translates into CASSLGVEDTQYF.